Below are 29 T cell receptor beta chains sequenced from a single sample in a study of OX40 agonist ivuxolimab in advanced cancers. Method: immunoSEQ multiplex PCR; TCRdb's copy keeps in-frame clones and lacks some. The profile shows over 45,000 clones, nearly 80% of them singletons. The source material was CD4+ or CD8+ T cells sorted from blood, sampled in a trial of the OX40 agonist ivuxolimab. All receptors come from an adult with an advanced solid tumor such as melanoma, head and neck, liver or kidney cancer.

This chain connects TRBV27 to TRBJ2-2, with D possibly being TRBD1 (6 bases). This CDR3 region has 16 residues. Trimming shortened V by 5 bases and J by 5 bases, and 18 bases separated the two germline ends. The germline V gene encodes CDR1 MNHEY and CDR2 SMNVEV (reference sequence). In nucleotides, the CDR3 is TGTGCCAGCAGTCCCCATGGGCAGGGGAGAACCGGGGAGCTGTTTTTT. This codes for CASSPHGQGRTGELFF.

The CDR3 DNA is TGTGCCAGCAGTGAGAAGACATTCTCTGGGGCCAACGTCCTGACTTTC. Translating it yields CASSEKTFSGANVLTF. The J gene is TRBJ2-6, the V gene TRBV2; D not certain. Germline V gives CDR1 SNHLY, CDR2 FYNNEI. This CDR3 region has 16 residues. The ends were cut back, 3 bases at V and 0 bases at J, with 9 bases in the middle.

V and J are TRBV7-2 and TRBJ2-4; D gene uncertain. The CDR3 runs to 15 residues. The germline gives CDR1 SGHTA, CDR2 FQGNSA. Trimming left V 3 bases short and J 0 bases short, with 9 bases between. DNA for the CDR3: TGTGCCAGCAGCTTTCCACTGCCAGCCAAAAACATTCAGTACTTC. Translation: CASSFPLPAKNIQYF.

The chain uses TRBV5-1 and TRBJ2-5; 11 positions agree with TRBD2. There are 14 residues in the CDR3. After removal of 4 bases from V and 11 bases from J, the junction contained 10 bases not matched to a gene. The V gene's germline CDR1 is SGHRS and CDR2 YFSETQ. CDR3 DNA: TGCGCCAGCAGCCCTGCTAGCGGGAGGCTTGAGCAGTACTTC. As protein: CASSPASGRLEQYF.

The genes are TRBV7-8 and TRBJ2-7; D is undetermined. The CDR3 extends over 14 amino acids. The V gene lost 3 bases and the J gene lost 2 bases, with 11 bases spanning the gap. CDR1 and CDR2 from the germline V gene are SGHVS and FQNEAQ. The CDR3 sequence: CASSLTPNAYEQYF. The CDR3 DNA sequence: TGTGCCAGCAGCTTGACACCAAATGCCTACGAGCAGTACTTC.

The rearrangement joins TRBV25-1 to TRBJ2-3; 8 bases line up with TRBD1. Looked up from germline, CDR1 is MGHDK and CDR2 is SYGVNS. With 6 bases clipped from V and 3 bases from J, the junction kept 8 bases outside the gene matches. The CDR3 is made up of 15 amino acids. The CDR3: CASSIGTGYTDTQYF. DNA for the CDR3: TGTGCCAGCAGCATCGGGACAGGCTATACAGATACGCAGTATTTT.

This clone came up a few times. Here the CDR3 reads CASSLRTNQPQHF. CDR3 nucleotides: TGTGCCAGCAGCTTAAGGACCAATCAGCCCCAGCATTTT. V is TRBV7-6 and J is TRBJ1-5, with D uncertain. V dropped 2 bases and J dropped 3 bases, with 5 bases sitting between them. The CDR3 is made up of 13 amino acids. Germline V gene data show CDR1 as SGHVS and CDR2 as FNYEAQ.

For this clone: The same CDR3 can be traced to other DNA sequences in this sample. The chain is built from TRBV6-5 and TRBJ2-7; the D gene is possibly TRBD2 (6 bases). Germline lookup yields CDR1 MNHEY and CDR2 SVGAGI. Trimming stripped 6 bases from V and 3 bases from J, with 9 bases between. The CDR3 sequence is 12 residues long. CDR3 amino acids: CASRGGDYEQYF. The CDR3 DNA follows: TGTGCCAGCAGGGGCGGGGACTACGAGCAGTACTTC.

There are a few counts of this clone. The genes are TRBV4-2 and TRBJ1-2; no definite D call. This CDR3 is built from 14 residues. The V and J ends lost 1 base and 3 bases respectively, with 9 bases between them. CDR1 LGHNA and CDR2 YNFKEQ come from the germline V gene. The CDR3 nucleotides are TGTGCCAGCAGCCAAGGGACTTCGGACTATGGCTACACCTTC. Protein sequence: CASSQGTSDYGYTF.

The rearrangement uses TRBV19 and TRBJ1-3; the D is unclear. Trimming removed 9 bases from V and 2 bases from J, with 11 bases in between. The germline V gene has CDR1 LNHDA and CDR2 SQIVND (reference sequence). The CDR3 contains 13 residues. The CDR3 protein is CASPAPPGNTIYF. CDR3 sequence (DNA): TGTGCCAGCCCCGCTCCCCCTGGAAACACCATATATTTT.

The CDR3 loop reads CSVEVGRGTYEQYF. The CDR3, as DNA: TGCAGCGTTGAAGTAGGCAGGGGCACCTACGAGCAGTACTTC. The V call is TRBV29-1, the J call TRBJ2-7, with a possible D match to TRBD1 (6 bases). The CDR3 length is 14 residues. The germline V gene encodes CDR1 SQVTM and CDR2 ANQGSEA. Trimming took off 1 base at V and 2 bases at J, with 12 bases between the two ends.

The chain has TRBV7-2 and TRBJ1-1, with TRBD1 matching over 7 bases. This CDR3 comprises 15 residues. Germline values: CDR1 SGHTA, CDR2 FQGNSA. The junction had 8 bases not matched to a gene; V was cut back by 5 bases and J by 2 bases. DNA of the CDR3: TGTGCCAGCAGCCTGACGGGACAGAGAAACACTGAAGCTTTCTTT. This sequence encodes CASSLTGQRNTEAFF.

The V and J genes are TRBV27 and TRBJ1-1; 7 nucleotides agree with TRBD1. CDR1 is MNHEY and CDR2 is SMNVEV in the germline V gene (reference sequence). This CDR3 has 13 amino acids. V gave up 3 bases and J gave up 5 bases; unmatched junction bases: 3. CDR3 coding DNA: TGTGCCAGCAGTTTTCAGGGGGGAACTGAAGCTTTCTTT. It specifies CASSFQGGTEAFF.

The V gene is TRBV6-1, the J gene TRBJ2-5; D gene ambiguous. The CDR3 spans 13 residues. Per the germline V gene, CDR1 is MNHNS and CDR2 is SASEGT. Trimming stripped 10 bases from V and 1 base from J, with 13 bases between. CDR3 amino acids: CATKHLPQETQYF. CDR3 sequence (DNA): TGTGCCACGAAACATCTACCCCAAGAGACCCAGTACTTC.

As DNA, the CDR3 is TGTGCCAGCAGTGAAGGGGCCCGACCGGATCAGCCCCAGCATTTT. Its protein product is CASSEGARPDQPQHF. The chain uses TRBV6-1 and TRBJ1-5, with D uncertain. From germline, CDR1 is MNHNS and CDR2 SASEGT. The CDR3 is 15 residues long. The V and J ends lost 1 base and 5 bases respectively, with 12 bases between them.

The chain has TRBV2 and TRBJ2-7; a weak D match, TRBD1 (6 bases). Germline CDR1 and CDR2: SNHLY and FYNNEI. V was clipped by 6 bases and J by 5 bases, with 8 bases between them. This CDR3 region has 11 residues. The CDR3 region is CASRWTDEQYF. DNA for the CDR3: TGTGCCAGCAGGTGGACAGACGAGCAGTACTTC.

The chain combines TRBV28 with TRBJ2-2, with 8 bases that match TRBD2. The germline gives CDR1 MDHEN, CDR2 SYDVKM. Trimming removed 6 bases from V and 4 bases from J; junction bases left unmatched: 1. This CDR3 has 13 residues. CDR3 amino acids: CASRGTSTGELFF. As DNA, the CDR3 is TGTGCCAGCAGGGGGACTAGCACCGGGGAGCTGTTTTTT.

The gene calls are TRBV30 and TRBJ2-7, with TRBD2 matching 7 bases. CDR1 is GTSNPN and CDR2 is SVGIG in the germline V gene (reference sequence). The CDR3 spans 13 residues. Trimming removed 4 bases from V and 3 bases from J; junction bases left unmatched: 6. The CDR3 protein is CAWTKTSNYEQYF. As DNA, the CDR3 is TGTGCCTGGACCAAGACTAGCAACTACGAGCAGTACTTC.

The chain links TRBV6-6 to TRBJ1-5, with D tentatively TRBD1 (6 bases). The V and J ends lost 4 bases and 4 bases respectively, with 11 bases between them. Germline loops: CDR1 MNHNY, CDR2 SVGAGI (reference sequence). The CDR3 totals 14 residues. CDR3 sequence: CASSFRGPNQPQHF. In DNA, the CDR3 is TGTGCCAGCAGTTTCCGGGGGCCGAATCAGCCCCAGCATTTT.

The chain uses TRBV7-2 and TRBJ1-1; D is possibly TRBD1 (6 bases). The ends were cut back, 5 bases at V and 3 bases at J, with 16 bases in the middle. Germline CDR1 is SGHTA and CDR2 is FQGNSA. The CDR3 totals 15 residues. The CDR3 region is CASSQSQGRDTEAFF. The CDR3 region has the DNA TGTGCCAGCAGCCAGTCACAGGGTCGGGACACTGAAGCTTTCTTT. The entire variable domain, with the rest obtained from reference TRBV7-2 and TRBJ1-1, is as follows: GAGVSQSPSNKVTEKGKDVELRCDPISGHTALYWYRQSLGQGLEFLIYFQGNSAPDKSGLPSDRFSAERTGGSVSTLTIQRTQQEDSAVYLCASSQSQGRDTEAFFGQGTRLTVV.

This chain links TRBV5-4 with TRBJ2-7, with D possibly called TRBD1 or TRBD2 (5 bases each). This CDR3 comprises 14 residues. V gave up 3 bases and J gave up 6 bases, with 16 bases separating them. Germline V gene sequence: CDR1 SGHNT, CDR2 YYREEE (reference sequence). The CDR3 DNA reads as TGTGCCAGCAGCTGGGGGTCTAGCCCTACCGAGCAGTACTTC. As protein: CASSWGSSPTEQYF.

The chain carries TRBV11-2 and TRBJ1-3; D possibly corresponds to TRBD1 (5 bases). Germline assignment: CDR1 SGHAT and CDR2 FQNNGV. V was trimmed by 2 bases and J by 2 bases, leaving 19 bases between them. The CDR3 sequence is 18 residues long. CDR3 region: CASSLRTRGTGAGNTIYF. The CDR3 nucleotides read TGTGCCAGCAGCTTACGTACTCGGGGGACCGGTGCTGGAAACACCATATATTTT.

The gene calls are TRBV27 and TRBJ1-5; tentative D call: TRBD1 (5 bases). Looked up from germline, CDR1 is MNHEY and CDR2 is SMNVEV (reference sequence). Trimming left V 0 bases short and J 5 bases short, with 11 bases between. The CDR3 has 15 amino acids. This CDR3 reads CASSLSTGGDQPQHF. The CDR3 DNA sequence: TGTGCCAGCAGTTTATCGACGGGAGGGGATCAGCCCCAGCATTTT.

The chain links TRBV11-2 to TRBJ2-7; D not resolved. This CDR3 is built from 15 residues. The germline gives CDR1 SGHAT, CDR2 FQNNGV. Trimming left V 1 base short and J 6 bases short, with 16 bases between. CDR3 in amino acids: CASSLVATDSAEQYF. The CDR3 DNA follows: TGTGCCAGCAGCTTAGTAGCAACAGACTCCGCCGAGCAGTACTTC.

The CDR3 here is CASRSGTGGNTIYF. DNA for the CDR3: TGTGCCAGCAGGTCCGGGACAGGGGGAAACACCATATATTTT. The V gene is TRBV6-5, the J gene TRBJ1-3, with 9 bases fitting TRBD1. Germline V gene lookup returns CDR1 MNHEY and CDR2 SVGAGI. V lost 6 bases, J lost 4 bases, and 4 bases stayed unmatched. The CDR3 loop spans 14 amino acids.

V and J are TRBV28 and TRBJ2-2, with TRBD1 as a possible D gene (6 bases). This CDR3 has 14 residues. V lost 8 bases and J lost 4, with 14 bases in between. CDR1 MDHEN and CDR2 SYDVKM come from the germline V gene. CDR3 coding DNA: TGTGCCAGCTCTAAGGACAGAGGCACCGGGGAGCTGTTTTTT. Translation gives CASSKDRGTGELFF.

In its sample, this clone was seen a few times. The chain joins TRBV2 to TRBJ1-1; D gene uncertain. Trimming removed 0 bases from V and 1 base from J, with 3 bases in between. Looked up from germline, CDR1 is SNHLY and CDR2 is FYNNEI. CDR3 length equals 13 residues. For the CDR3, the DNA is TGTGCCAGCAGTGAAGCGGAGAACACTGAAGCTTTCTTT. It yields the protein CASSEAENTEAFF. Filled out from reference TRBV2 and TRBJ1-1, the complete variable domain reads EPEVTQTPSHQVTQMGQEVILRCVPISNHLYFYWYRQILGQKVEFLVSFYNNEISEKSEIFDDQFSVERPDGSNFTLKIRSTKLEDSAMYFCASSEAENTEAFFGQGTRLTVV.

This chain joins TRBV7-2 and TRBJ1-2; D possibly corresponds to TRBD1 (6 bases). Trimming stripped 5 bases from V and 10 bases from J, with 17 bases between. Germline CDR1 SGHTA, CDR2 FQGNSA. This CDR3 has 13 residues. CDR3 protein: CASSPNRDQIYTF. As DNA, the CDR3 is TGTGCCAGCAGCCCCAACAGGGATCAAATCTACACCTTC.

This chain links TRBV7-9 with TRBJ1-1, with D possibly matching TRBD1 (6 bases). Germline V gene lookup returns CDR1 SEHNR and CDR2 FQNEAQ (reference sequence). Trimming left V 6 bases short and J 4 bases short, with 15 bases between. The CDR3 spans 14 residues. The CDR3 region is CASRVARGLTEAFF. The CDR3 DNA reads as TGTGCCAGCAGAGTTGCCCGGGGGCTCACTGAAGCTTTCTTT.